These 4 T cell receptor beta chains came from one sample sequenced in a study of radiotherapy plus CTLA-4 blockade in lung cancer (dated by TCRdb to the late 2010s). Library preparation employed the immunoSEQ multiplex PCR assay. Sourced from immuneACCESS, this table was stored by TCRdb with only in-frame sequences that have V and J called. A share of the clones is absent; for the studies checked, an unresolved V gene accounts for under half, and the remainder has no known explanation. Across this sample there are roughly 78,000 clones, with around 80% seen only once. The top ten clones comprise 7% to 8.5% of the sample. The input for sequencing was peripheral blood, taken from a patient treated with radiotherapy plus ipilimumab. The receptors originated from a human donor with non-small cell lung cancer who had a complete response to radiotherapy plus ipilimumab.

The rearrangement uses TRBV5-1 and TRBJ1-2; 9 bases map to TRBD1. After removal of 4 bases from V and 3 bases from J, the junction contained 4 bases not matched to a gene. The CDR3 has 14 residues. CDR1 and CDR2 (germline): SGHRS, YFSETQ. The CDR3 spells CASSEGQGYYGYTF. The CDR3 DNA sequence: TGCGCCAGCAGCGAGGGACAGGGCTACTATGGCTACACCTTC.

On this clone: Within the sample, other DNA sequences also encode this same CDR3. This rearrangement joins TRBV7-2 to TRBJ1-2, with 11 nucleotides matching TRBD1. V gave up 1 base and J gave up 2 bases; unmatched junction bases: 0. Germline lookup yields CDR1 SGHTA and CDR2 FQGNSA. This CDR3 is built from 15 residues. CDR3 protein: CASSLGTGGNYGYTF. The CDR3 coding sequence is TGTGCCAGCAGCTTAGGGACAGGGGGCAACTATGGCTACACCTTC.

This chain joins TRBV4-3 and TRBJ2-1; the D gene is possibly TRBD1 (5 bases). The germline V gene encodes CDR1 LGHNA and CDR2 YSLEER. The CDR3 length is 20 residues. V was pared by 0 bases and J by 0 bases, with 21 bases between. The CDR3 is CASSQDPGRGSDSSYNEQFF. For the CDR3, the DNA is TGCGCCAGCAGCCAAGATCCGGGTAGGGGCTCGGATAGCTCCTACAATGAGCAGTTCTTC.

The genes are TRBV6-1 and TRBJ2-1; 9 positions agree with TRBD1. Losses at the gene ends were 1 base for V and 9 bases for J; bases not matched to a gene: 7. CDR1 is MNHNS, CDR2 SASEGT, per germline. The CDR3 runs 15 residues. CDR3 sequence reads: CASSEEGGQGTEQFF. The CDR3 DNA reads TGTGCCAGCAGTGAAGAAGGCGGACAGGGGACTGAGCAGTTCTTC.